The 4 T cell receptor beta chains below all came from one sample that was sequenced in a study of blood T cell repertoires in COVID-19. The method was immunoSEQ multiplex PCR; TCRdb's version includes in-frame clones alone and lacks a portion of them. The profile shows 43,000 or so clones, around 80% of them singletons. Sequences were obtained from peripheral blood. The receptors were sampled from an elderly woman with acute or convalescent COVID-19.

J is TRBJ2-3 and V is TRBV18; 9 bases map to TRBD1. The CDR3 loop spans 18 amino acids. V lost 4 bases to trimming and J lost 4 bases; unmatched junction nucleotides: 15. Per germline, CDR1 KGHSH and CDR2 LQKENI. The DNA of the CDR3 is TGTGCCAGCTCACGCTTTATAAGCCGGGACAGGGATCCAGATACGCAGTATTTT. Protein product: CASSRFISRDRDPDTQYF.

The chain is built from TRBV18 and TRBJ2-5; D gene unclear. The length of the CDR3 is 13 residues. The germline gives CDR1 KGHSH, CDR2 LQKENI. V shed 4 bases and J shed 2 bases, with 8 bases lying between them. CDR3 in DNA: TGTGCCAGCTCACTGGGCAGACAAGAGACCCAGTACTTC. Its protein product is CASSLGRQETQYF.

This clone was counted a single time. The chain recombines TRBV6-1 with TRBJ1-2; D possibly corresponds to TRBD1 (6 bases). CDR3 size: 13 residues. Trimming pared 2 bases from V and 5 bases from J, leaving 9 bases between. Per the germline V gene, CDR1 is MNHNS and CDR2 is SASEGT. The DNA of the CDR3 is TGTGCCAGCAGTGAAAGGGGGATTTATGGCTACACCTTC. This codes for CASSERGIYGYTF.

The table lists this clone with a few counts. The chain is built from TRBV7-6 and TRBJ1-1, with TRBD1 matching over 7 bases. Germline V gene sequence: CDR1 SGHVS, CDR2 FNYEAQ. The trim removed 5 bases at V and 0 bases at J, leaving 3 bases unmatched. The CDR3 is made up of 14 amino acids. The chain's CDR3 is CASSATGLNTEAFF. The CDR3 nucleotides read TGTGCCAGCAGCGCGACAGGGTTGAACACTGAAGCTTTCTTT.